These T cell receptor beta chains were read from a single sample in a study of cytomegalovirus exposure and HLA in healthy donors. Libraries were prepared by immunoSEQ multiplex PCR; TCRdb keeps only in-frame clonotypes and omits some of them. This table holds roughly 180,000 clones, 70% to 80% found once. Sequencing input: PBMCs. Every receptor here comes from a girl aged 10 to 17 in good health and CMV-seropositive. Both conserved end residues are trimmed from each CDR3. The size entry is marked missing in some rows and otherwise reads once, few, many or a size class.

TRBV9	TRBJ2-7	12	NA	ASSEGQGGYEQY
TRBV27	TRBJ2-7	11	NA	ASSLGTVYEQY
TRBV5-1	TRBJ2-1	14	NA	ASSLAWSGPGNEQF
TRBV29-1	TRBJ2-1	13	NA	SALTSGGDRGEQF
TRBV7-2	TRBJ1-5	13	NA	ASSLIEMSNQPQH
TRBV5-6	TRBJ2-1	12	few	ASSWGRGGNEQF
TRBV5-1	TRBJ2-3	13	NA	ASSRRTGGTDTQY
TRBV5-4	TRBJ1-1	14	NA	ASSPPAGGGNTEAF
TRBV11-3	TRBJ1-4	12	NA	ASSLYLRAGKLF
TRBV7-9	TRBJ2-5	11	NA	ASSFSGEETQY
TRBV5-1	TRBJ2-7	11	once	ASSLGRPYEQY
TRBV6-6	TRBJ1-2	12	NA	ASSSQGSGYGYT
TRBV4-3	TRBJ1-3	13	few	ASSQDRGIGNTIY
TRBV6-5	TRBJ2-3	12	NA	ASSFPGGPDTQY
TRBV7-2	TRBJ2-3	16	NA	ASSLALSSGGLTDTQY
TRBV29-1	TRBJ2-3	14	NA	SVEPTTSGGPDTQY
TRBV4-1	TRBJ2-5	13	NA	ASSQERQGMETQY
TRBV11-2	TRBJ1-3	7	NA	AAENTIY
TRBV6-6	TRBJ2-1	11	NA	ASSYGGAYEQF
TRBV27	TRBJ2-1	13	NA	ASSPRLAGYNEQF
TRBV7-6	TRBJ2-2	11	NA	ASSLVLAGELF
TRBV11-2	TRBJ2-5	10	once	ASSFGRETQY
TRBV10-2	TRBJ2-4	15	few	ASSKTGEPLAKNIQY
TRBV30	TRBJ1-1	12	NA	AWSVLGGNTEAF
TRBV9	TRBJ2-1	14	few	ASSVVSRGSYNEQF
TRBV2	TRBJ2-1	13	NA	ASSDVAGGWDEQF
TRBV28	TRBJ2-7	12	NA	ASSWTSGNYEQY
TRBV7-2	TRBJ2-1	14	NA	ASSLVAGLAGGLQF
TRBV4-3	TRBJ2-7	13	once	ASSPGTGGIYEQY
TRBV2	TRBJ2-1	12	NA	ASTKDYPFLEQF
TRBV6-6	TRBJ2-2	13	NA	ASRPGTGVGGELF
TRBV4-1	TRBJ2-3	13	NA	ASSQVEALTDTQY
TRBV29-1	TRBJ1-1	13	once	SVGRALGPNTEAF
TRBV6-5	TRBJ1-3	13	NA	ASRSTVSSGNTIY
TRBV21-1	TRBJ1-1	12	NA	ASSKAGGRMEAF
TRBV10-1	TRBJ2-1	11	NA	ASSERGFSEQF
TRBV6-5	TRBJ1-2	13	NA	ASGGRGDTNYGYT
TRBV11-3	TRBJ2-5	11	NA	ASSSTEQETQY
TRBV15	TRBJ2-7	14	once	ATSRDESGGSNEQY
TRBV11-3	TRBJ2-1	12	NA	ASSPHGPYNEQF
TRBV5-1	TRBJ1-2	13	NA	ASSLEPQGAGGYT
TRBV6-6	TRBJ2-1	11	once	ASTRGYSNEQF
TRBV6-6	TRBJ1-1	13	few	ASSYSSGGNAEAF
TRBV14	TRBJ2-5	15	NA	ASSPGLAGGYQETQY
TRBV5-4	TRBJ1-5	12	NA	ASSRGGEGQPQH
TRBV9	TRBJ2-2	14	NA	ASSVGGTKNTGELF
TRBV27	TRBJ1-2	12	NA	ASSPRAPTWGYT